Listed here are 2 T cell receptor beta chains from one sample, sequenced in a study of blood T cells in healthy people across ages. Then a second PCR, running roughly 7 to 11 cycles, was carried out with a sample-barcoded 5' primer and a J-beta primer mix. TCRdb reprocessed the 5' RACE reads with MiXCR, giving one entry per CDR3 protein. The sample includes some 1,500,000 distinct CDR3 sequences, approximately 42% of them seen just once. Sample: blood. These receptor sequences come from a woman younger than 35 in good health.

This clonotype has more than one count but fewer than ten. The chain combines TRBV20-1 with TRBJ2-1, with 7 bases aligning to TRBD2. This CDR3 is 14 amino acids long. Germline V gives CDR1 DFQATT, CDR2 SNEGSKA (reference sequence). V dropped 2 bases and J dropped 4; count of bases not matched to a gene: 5. The CDR3 nucleotides read TGCAGTGCTAGACGCCCTAGCGGATACAATGAGCAGTTCTTC. This sequence encodes CSARRPSGYNEQFF.

This clonotype was detected a few times. This chain connects TRBV11-2 to TRBJ2-5, with D unclear. The CDR3 totals 15 residues. The V end was cut by 3 bases, the J end by 5 bases, with 16 bases between. Germline lookup yields CDR1 SGHAT and CDR2 FQNNGV. The CDR3 loop is CASSFTPIESETQYF. The CDR3 DNA reads TGTGCCAGCAGCTTCACCCCGATCGAATCGGAGACCCAGTACTTC.